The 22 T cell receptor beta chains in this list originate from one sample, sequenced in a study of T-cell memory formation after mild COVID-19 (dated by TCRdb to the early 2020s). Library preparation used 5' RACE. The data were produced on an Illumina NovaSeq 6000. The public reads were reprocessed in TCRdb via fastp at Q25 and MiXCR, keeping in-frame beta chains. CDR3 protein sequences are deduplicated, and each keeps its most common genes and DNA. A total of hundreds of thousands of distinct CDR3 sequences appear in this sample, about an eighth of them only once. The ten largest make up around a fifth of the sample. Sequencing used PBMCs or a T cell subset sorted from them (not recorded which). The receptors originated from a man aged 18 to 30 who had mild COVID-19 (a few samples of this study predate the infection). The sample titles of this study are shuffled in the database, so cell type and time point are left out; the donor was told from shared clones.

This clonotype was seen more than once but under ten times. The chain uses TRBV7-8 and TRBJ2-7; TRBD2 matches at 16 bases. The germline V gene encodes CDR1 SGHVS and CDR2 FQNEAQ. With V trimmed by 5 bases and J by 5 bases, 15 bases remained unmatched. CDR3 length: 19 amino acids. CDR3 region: CASSPLSGTSGGAYDEQYF. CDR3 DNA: TGTGCCAGCAGCCCACTCTCCGGGACTAGCGGGGGGGCCTATGACGAGCAGTACTTC.

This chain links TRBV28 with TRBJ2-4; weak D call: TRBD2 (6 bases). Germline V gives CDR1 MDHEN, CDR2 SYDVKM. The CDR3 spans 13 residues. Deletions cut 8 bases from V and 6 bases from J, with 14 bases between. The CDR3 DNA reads TGTGCCAGCTTCGGGGGAATTCGAAACATTCAGTACTTC. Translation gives CASFGGIRNIQYF.

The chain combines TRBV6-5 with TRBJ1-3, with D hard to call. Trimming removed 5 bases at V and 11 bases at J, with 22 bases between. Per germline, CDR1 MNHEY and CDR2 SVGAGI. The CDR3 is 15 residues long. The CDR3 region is CASSPHGVRPDAIYF. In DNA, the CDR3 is TGTGCCAGCAGTCCCCATGGAGTGAGGCCGGACGCCATATATTTT.

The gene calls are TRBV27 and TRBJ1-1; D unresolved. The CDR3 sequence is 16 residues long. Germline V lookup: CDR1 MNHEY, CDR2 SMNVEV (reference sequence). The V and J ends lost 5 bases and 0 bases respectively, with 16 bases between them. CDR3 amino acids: CASSRYSGLMNTEAFF. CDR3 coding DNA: TGTGCCAGCAGTCGTTACAGCGGTCTCATGAACACTGAAGCTTTCTTT.

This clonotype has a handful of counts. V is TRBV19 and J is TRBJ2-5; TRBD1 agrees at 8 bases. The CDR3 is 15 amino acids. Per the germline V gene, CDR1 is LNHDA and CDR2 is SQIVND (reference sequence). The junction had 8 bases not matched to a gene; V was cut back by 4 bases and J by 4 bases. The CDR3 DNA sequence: TGTGCCAGTAGTAGGACCAGGGGGCGCAGAGAGACCCAGTACTTC. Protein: CASSRTRGRRETQYF.

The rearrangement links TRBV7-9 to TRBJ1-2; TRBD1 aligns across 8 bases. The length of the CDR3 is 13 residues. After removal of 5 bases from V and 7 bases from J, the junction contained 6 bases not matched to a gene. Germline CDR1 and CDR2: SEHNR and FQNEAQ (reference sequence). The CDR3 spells CASSRGTGGGYTF. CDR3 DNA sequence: TGTGCCAGCAGCCGAGGGACAGGCGGTGGCTACACCTTC.

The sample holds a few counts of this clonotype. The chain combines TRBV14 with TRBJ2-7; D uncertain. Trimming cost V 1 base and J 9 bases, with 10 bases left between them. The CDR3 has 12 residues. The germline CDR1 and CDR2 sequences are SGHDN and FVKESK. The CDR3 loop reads CASSQGNGRQYF. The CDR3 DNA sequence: TGTGCCAGCAGCCAAGGGAACGGTCGGCAGTACTTC.

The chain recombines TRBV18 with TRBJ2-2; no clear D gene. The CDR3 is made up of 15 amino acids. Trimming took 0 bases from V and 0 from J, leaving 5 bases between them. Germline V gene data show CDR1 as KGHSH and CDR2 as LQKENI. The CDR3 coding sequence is TGTGCCAGCTCACCACCGGCAGCGAACACCGGGGAGCTGTTTTTT. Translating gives CASSPPAANTGELFF.

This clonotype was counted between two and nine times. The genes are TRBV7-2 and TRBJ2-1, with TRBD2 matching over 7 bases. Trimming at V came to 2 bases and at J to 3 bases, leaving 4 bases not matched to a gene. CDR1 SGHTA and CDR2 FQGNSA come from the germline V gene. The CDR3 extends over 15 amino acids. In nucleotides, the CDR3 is TGTGCCAGCAGCTTAACGGGGGGTTTCTACAATGAGCAGTTCTTC. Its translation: CASSLTGGFYNEQFF.

The CDR3 nucleotides are TGTGCCAGCAGTCCCCGGGGGGCGGTTGGCACAGATACGCAGTATTTT. It codes for CASSPRGAVGTDTQYF. The chain has TRBV28 and TRBJ2-3, with a tentative D call TRBD2 (7 bases). The germline V gene has CDR1 MDHEN and CDR2 SYDVKM. This CDR3 has 16 amino acids. The V end was cut by 5 bases, the J end by 1 base, with 16 bases between.

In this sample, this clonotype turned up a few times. The CDR3 sequence: CSARAIERQGNTEAFF. The CDR3 nucleotides read TGCAGTGCTAGGGCTATAGAGAGGCAGGGGAACACTGAAGCTTTCTTT. The chain has TRBV20-1 and TRBJ1-1; TRBD1 is a possible D gene (5 bases). The CDR3 is 16 residues long. Trimming shortened V by 3 bases and J by 1 base, and 18 bases separated the two germline ends. Germline values: CDR1 DFQATT, CDR2 SNEGSKA (reference sequence).

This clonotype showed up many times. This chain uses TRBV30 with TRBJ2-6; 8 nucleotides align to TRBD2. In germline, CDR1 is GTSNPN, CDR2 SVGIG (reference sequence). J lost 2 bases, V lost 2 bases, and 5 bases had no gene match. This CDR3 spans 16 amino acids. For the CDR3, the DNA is TGTGCCTGGAGTAAGCTGCGGGGGGCTGGGGCCAACGTCCTGACTTTC. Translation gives CAWSKLRGAGANVLTF.

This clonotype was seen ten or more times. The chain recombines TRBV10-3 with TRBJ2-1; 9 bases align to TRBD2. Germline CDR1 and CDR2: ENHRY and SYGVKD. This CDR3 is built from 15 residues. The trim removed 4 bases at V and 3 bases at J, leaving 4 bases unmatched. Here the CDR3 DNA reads TGTGCCATCAGTGCGCAGCGGGGGGACTACAATGAGCAGTTCTTC. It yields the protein CAISAQRGDYNEQFF.

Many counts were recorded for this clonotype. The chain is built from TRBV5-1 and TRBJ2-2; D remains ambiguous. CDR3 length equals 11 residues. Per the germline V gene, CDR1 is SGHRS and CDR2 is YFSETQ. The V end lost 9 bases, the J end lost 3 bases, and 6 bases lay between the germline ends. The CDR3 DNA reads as TGCGCCACCAGTTACACCGGGGAGCTGTTTTTT. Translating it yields CATSYTGELFF.

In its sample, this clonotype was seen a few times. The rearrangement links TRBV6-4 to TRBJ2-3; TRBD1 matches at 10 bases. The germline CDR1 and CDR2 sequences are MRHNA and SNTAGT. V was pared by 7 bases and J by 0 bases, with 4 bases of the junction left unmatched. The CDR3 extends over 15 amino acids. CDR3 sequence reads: CASKPDRGSTDTQYF. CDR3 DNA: TGTGCCAGCAAGCCGGACAGGGGGAGCACAGATACGCAGTATTTT.

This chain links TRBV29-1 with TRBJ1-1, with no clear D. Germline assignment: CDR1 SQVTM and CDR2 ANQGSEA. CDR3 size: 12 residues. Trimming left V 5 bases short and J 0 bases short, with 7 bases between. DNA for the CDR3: TGCAGCGTTCGGACCATGAACACTGAAGCTTTCTTT. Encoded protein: CSVRTMNTEAFF.

The CDR3 coding sequence is TGTGCCAGCAGCTTCGGGGTAAGGACTGAAGCTTTCTTT. The encoded protein is CASSFGVRTEAFF. The V and J genes are TRBV7-2 and TRBJ1-1, with D unclear. Per the germline V gene, CDR1 is SGHTA and CDR2 is FQGNSA. V was cut by 3 bases and J by 5 bases, with 10 bases left in between. This CDR3 is 13 amino acids long.

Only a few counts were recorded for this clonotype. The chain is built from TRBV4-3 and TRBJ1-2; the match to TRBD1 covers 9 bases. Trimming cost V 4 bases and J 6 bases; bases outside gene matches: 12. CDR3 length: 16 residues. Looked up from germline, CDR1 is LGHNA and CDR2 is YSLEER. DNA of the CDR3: TGCGCCAGCAGCCGGGGCCTACAGGGGGCGAGGGATGGCTACACCTTC. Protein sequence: CASSRGLQGARDGYTF.

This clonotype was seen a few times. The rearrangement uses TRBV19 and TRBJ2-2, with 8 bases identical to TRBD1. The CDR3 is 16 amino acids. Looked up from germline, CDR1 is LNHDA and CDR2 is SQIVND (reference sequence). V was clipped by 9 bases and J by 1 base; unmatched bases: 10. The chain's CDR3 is CASRDRRVGNTGELFF. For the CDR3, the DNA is TGTGCCAGCAGGGACAGGAGAGTAGGGAACACCGGGGAGCTGTTTTTT. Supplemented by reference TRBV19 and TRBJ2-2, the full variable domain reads DGGITQSPKYLFRKEGQNVTLSCEQNLNHDAMYWYRQDPGQGLRLIYYSQIVNDFQKGDIAEGYSVSREKKESFPLTVTSAQKNPTAFYLCASRDRRVGNTGELFFGEGSRLTVL.

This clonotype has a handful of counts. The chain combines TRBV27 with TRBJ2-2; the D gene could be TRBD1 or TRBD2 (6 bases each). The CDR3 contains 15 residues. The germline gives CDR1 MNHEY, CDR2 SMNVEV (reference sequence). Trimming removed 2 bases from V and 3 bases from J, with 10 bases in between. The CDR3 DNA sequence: TGTGCCAGCAGTTTAATGGGGGGCCACACCGGGGAGCTGTTTTTT. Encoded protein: CASSLMGGHTGELFF.

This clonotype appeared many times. CDR3 amino acids: CSGKSGQGDGYTF. The CDR3 bases are TGCAGCGGAAAATCCGGACAGGGCGATGGCTACACCTTC. The chain combines TRBV29-1 with TRBJ1-2; 8 nucleotides agree with TRBD1. The CDR3 is made up of 13 amino acids. CDR1 and CDR2 (germline): SQVTM, ANQGSEA. Trimming cost V 7 bases and J 6 bases; bases outside gene matches: 10. The complete variable domain, with remaining parts taken from reference TRBV29-1 and TRBJ1-2, reads SAVISQKPSRDICQRGTSLTIQCQVDSQVTMMFWYRQQPGQSLTLIATANQGSEATYESGFVIDKFPISRPNLTFSTLTVSNMSPEDSSIYLCSGKSGQGDGYTFGSGTRLTVV.

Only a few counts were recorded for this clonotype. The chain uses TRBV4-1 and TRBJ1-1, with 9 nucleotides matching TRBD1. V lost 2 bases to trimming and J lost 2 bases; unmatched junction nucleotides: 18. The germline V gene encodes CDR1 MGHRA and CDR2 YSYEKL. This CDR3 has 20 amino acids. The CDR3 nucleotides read TGCGCCAGCAGCCAACAAAAAGTCTTTCAGGGGGGACAGGGAAACACTGAAGCTTTCTTT. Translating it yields CASSQQKVFQGGQGNTEAFF.